The text below deals with one T cell receptor (beta chain). Its antigen remains unknown. The germline gene is not matched at one end of the junction; a read error may be the cause. TCRdb reprocessed the reads via MiXCR and lists one record per CDR3 protein. The sample holds about 830,000 distinct CDR3 sequences, 32% seen once. The CDR3 totals 14 residues. Looked up from germline, CDR1 is MNHEY and CDR2 is SVGEGT. The data were obtained in a study of T cell repertoires in cytomegalovirus infection. The sample here was cultured CD8+ T cells from PBMCs, taken from culture after CMV antigen stimulation. The gene calls are TRBV6-2 or TRBV6-3 and TRBJ2-3, with no clear D. This receptor was obtained from a human donor in good health (CMV status not recorded). Some clones in this sample may be carry-over from other donors' samples. The chain's CDR3 is CVSSRSPSEDTQYF. The CDR3 DNA reads TGTGTCAGCAGTAGGTCCCCCAGCGAGGATACGCAGTATTTT.